The 5 T cell receptor beta chains given below trace back to one sample, sequenced in a study of chemoradiotherapy in HPV16-positive cancers. Sequenced by immunoSEQ multiplex PCR; TCRdb stores in-frame clones only, minus some. Seen here are about 23,000 clones, 87% observed once, and the top ten hold 4.5%. Sequencing used blood, obtained from a patient who underwent chemoradiotherapy. Receptor source: a human donor with HPV-associated anogenital cancer.

The chain links TRBV5-1 to TRBJ2-7; a possible D gene is TRBD2 (5 bases). The germline gives CDR1 SGHRS, CDR2 YFSETQ. The CDR3 has 12 amino acids. The V end lost 3 bases, the J end lost 6 bases, and 10 bases lay between the germline ends. The CDR3 protein is CASSSFGGEQYF. The CDR3 bases are TGCGCCAGCAGCTCATTTGGAGGCGAGCAGTACTTC.

The chain is built from TRBV30 and TRBJ2-5; 7 bases are a match to TRBD1. CDR1 and CDR2 (germline): GTSNPN, SVGIG (reference sequence). This CDR3 spans 14 amino acids. V lost 3 bases, J lost 5 bases, and 9 bases stayed unmatched. Here the CDR3 reads CAWSPKQGWETQYF. CDR3 nucleotide sequence: TGTGCCTGGAGCCCCAAACAGGGGTGGGAGACCCAGTACTTC.

CDR3 in DNA: TGTGCCAGCAGCTTAGCAGAGAACACCGGGGAGCTGTTTTTT. Protein product: CASSLAENTGELFF. The J gene is TRBJ2-2, the V gene TRBV11-1; D is unclear. The V end lost 0 bases, the J end lost 1 base, and 3 bases lay between the germline ends. In germline, CDR1 is SGHAT, CDR2 FQDESV (reference sequence). The CDR3 contains 14 residues.

The chain couples TRBV7-9 to TRBJ2-1; tentatively, D is TRBD1 (6 bases). CDR3 length: 18 amino acids. CDR1 and CDR2 (germline): SEHNR, FQNEAQ (reference sequence). Between the trimmed V and J ends, which lost 5 bases and 0 bases, there was a span of 20 bases. The CDR3 reads CASSPMTLQGYSYNEQFF. As DNA, the CDR3 is TGTGCCAGCAGCCCCATGACGCTACAGGGTTACTCCTACAATGAGCAGTTCTTC. Using reference TRBV7-9 and TRBJ2-1 for the parts outside the CDR3, the full variable domain is DTGVSQNPRHKITKRGQNVTFRCDPISEHNRLYWYRQTLGQGPEFLTYFQNEAQLEKSRLLSDRFSAERPKGSFSTLEIQRTEQGDSAMYLCASSPMTLQGYSYNEQFFGPGTRLTVL.

The gene calls are TRBV9 and TRBJ1-3, with D tentatively TRBD1 (6 bases). Germline CDR1 SGDLS, CDR2 YYNGEE. The CDR3 extends over 15 amino acids. V was clipped by 0 bases and J by 1 base, with 8 bases between them. This chain's CDR3 is CASSVGTGSGNTIYF. The DNA for the CDR3 is TGTGCCAGCAGCGTAGGAACAGGGTCTGGAAACACCATATATTTT.